This entry lists 20 T cell receptor beta chains sequenced from one sample in a study of shared clonotypes between healthy human individuals (dated by TCRdb to the early 2020s). The library was generated by the immunoSEQ multiplex PCR assay. TCRdb limited this immuneACCESS table to in-frame rearrangements with V and J called. A share of clones is missing; checked studies link under half to unresolved V genes, and the rest is unexplained. The sample records over 2 million clones, approximately 90% of which are singletons. 0.37% of the sample goes to the ten largest clones. Sequenced sample: naive CD4+ T cells from PBMCs. This specimen's cell subset or site label, interpreted: CD45RA+ positively selected. These receptors all come from a young man in good health. Some clones in this sample may be carry-over from other donors' samples.

The rearrangement links TRBV4-1 to TRBJ2-7; 11 nucleotides agree with TRBD1. The V segment lost 0 bases and the J segment 7 bases; nucleotides outside the gene matches: 20. Germline V gene lookup returns CDR1 MGHRA and CDR2 YSYEKL. The CDR3 runs to 20 residues. CDR3 in amino acids: CASSQDGEIFGQGALREQYF. In DNA form, the CDR3 reads TGCGCCAGCAGCCAAGATGGGGAGATTTTCGGACAGGGGGCGCTGAGGGAGCAGTACTTC.

The chain employs TRBV6-5 and TRBJ2-2; D not resolved. From germline, CDR1 is MNHEY and CDR2 SVGAGI. This CDR3 contains 15 residues. Trimming stripped 2 bases from V and 0 bases from J, with 7 bases between. The CDR3 sequence: CASSYQNANTGELFF. DNA of the CDR3: TGTGCCAGCAGTTACCAGAACGCGAACACCGGGGAGCTGTTTTTT.

This clone came up a few times. Different DNA sequences within this sample yield the same CDR3. This rearrangement joins TRBV7-9 to TRBJ2-5; possibly TRBD1 for D (6 bases). The CDR3 is 13 amino acids. With 0 bases removed from V and 5 bases from J, the gap between germline ends came to 7 bases. Germline V gene lookup returns CDR1 SEHNR and CDR2 FQNEAQ (reference sequence). The CDR3 reads CASSLAGGETQYF. CDR3 coding DNA: TGTGCCAGCAGCTTAGCAGGGGGTGAGACCCAGTACTTC.

This chain uses TRBV28 with TRBJ1-5; D not resolved. The CDR3 is 15 amino acids. Germline values: CDR1 MDHEN, CDR2 SYDVKM. Trimming shortened V by 4 bases and J by 4 bases, and 14 bases separated the two germline ends. This CDR3 is CASSSLTRSNQPQHF. CDR3 nucleotides: TGTGCCAGCAGTTCCCTAACCCGGAGTAATCAGCCCCAGCATTTT.

CDR3 bases: TGTGCCTGGAGTCAGGGTGGAGTCACTGAAGCTTTCTTT. It specifies CAWSQGGVTEAFF. V usage is TRBV30 and J usage is TRBJ1-1; tentative D call: TRBD1 (5 bases). The V gene's germline CDR1 is GTSNPN and CDR2 SVGIG (reference sequence). V was shortened by 2 bases and J by 4 bases, with 11 bases between the two germline ends. The CDR3 covers 13 residues.

This clone was found once. The chain recombines TRBV19 with TRBJ1-1, with TRBD1 as a possible D gene (6 bases). The CDR3 extends over 19 amino acids. CDR1 is LNHDA, CDR2 SQIVND, per germline (reference sequence). V was shortened by 1 base and J by 1 base, with 22 bases between the two germline ends. CDR3 protein: CASSIGRAQYRAPNTEAFF. The CDR3, as DNA: TGTGCCAGTAGTATAGGCCGGGCTCAGTACAGGGCCCCGAACACTGAAGCTTTCTTT. Together with reference TRBV19 and TRBJ1-1, the CDR3 gives the full variable domain: DGGITQSPKYLFRKEGQNVTLSCEQNLNHDAMYWYRQDPGQGLRLIYYSQIVNDFQKGDIAEGYSVSREKKESFPLTVTSAQKNPTAFYLCASSIGRAQYRAPNTEAFFGQGTRLTVV.

This sequence joins TRBV5-1 and TRBJ2-1; D unclear. Germline assignment: CDR1 SGHRS and CDR2 YFSETQ. V lost 2 bases to trimming and J lost 0 bases, with 9 bases between them. The CDR3 is made up of 15 amino acids. The CDR3 protein is CASSLDPFSYNEQFF. Here the CDR3 DNA reads TGCGCCAGCAGCTTAGACCCCTTCTCCTACAATGAGCAGTTCTTC.

The chain recombines TRBV7-6 with TRBJ1-2; perhaps TRBD1 as D (6 bases). The CDR3 length is 12 residues. Germline V gene data show CDR1 as SGHVS and CDR2 as FNYEAQ. V was pared by 4 bases and J by 8 bases, with 11 bases between. In nucleotides, the CDR3 is TGTGCCAGCAGCTCGAACAGGGTCGGCTACACCTTC. Protein sequence: CASSSNRVGYTF.

The sample holds one count of this clone. The same CDR3 can be traced to other DNA sequences in this sample. The V gene is TRBV4-3, the J gene TRBJ1-4; 11 nucleotides agree with TRBD1. The CDR3 extends over 15 amino acids. Trimming cost V 4 bases and J 8 bases; bases outside gene matches: 6. Germline CDR1 and CDR2: LGHNA and YSLEER. CDR3 DNA: TGCGCCAGCAGCCCAGGACAGGGGGCTGGCGAAAAACTGTTTTTT. It translates to CASSPGQGAGEKLFF.

CDR3 bases: TGTGCCAGCAGTCCCCCGCAAAGGGAGAGGGAGAGCACAGATACGCAGTATTTT. Its translation: CASSPPQRERESTDTQYF. The chain recombines TRBV27 with TRBJ2-3; a weak D match, TRBD2 (5 bases). This CDR3 has 18 residues. The germline V gene encodes CDR1 MNHEY and CDR2 SMNVEV (reference sequence). V lost 5 bases and J lost 0, with 21 bases in between.

V and J are TRBV28 and TRBJ1-5, with a tentative D call TRBD1 (5 bases). The CDR3 runs 15 residues. CDR1 and CDR2 from the germline V gene are MDHEN and SYDVKM. Between the trimmed V and J ends, which lost 6 bases and 4 bases, there was a span of 16 bases. The CDR3 sequence: CASRNTIRENQPQHF. CDR3 in DNA: TGTGCCAGCAGAAATACTATCAGGGAAAATCAGCCCCAGCATTTT.

The rearrangement uses TRBV5-1 and TRBJ2-5, with 15 bases lining up with TRBD2. This CDR3 spans 16 amino acids. The junction had 7 bases not matched to a gene; V was cut back by 2 bases and J by 8 bases. From germline, CDR1 is SGHRS and CDR2 YFSETQ. CDR3 coding DNA: TGCGCCAGCAGCTTAGGACTAGCGGGAGGGGCCGGAACCCAGTACTTC. Protein sequence: CASSLGLAGGAGTQYF. Full variable domain (rest looked up from reference TRBV5-1 and TRBJ2-5): KAGVTQTPRYLIKTRGQQVTLSCSPISGHRSVSWYQQTPGQGLQFLFEYFSETQRNKGNFPGRFSGRQFSNSRSEMNVSTLELGDSALYLCASSLGLAGGAGTQYFGPGTRLLVL.

The chain combines TRBV2 with TRBJ2-7; D not certain. Per the germline V gene, CDR1 is SNHLY and CDR2 is FYNNEI. Trimming stripped 8 bases from V and 8 bases from J, with 16 bases between. The CDR3 consists of 12 residues. The CDR3 sequence is CASRGQPHQQYF. The DNA for the CDR3 is TGTGCCAGCCGAGGCCAGCCACACCAGCAGTACTTC.

CDR3 nucleotide sequence: TGTGCCAGCAACAGGGGCCGAAATGAAAAACTGTTTTTT. Translation gives CASNRGRNEKLFF. This rearrangement joins TRBV9 to TRBJ1-4, with 7 bases fitting TRBD1. Germline V CDR1 and CDR2: SGDLS, YYNGEE. The CDR3 is 13 amino acids. Trimming removed 6 bases from V and 5 bases from J; junction bases left unmatched: 4.

V is TRBV9 and J is TRBJ1-1, with D perhaps matching TRBD1 (6 bases). This CDR3 is 16 amino acids long. The V gene lost 2 bases and the J gene lost 4 bases, with 18 bases spanning the gap. Germline CDR1 SGDLS, CDR2 YYNGEE. DNA of the CDR3: TGTGCCAGCAGCGTGGGACCCAGGGGCGGGCGCACTGAAGCTTTCTTT. Translation gives CASSVGPRGGRTEAFF.

The V call is TRBV5-1, the J call TRBJ2-1; D remains ambiguous. This CDR3 is 15 amino acids long. V was trimmed by 2 bases and J by 5 bases, leaving 14 bases between them. Germline CDR1 and CDR2: SGHRS and YFSETQ. CDR3 DNA sequence: TGCGCCAGCAGCTTTGAGCCTCAGCGCAACAATGAGCAGTTCTTC. It yields the protein CASSFEPQRNNEQFF.

This chain links TRBV25-1 with TRBJ2-6, with D uncertain. The V end lost 0 bases, the J end lost 0 bases, and 6 bases lay between the germline ends. The CDR3 totals 16 residues. The germline gives CDR1 MGHDK, CDR2 SYGVNS. The CDR3 is CASSEYQFSGANVLTF. The CDR3, as DNA: TGTGCCAGCAGTGAATATCAATTCTCTGGGGCCAACGTCCTGACTTTC.

This sequence joins TRBV7-2 and TRBJ2-1; D ambiguous. The V and J ends lost 0 bases and 6 bases respectively, with 12 bases between them. The V gene's germline CDR1 is SGHTA and CDR2 FQGNSA. CDR3 size: 15 residues. CDR3 sequence reads: CASSLASGYPNEQFF. The CDR3 coding sequence is TGTGCCAGCAGCTTAGCGTCGGGCTACCCCAATGAGCAGTTCTTC.

The chain uses TRBV6-4 and TRBJ2-3, with D unresolved. The CDR3 contains 15 residues. V was cut by 2 bases and J by 0 bases, with 9 bases left in between. Germline loops: CDR1 MRHNA, CDR2 SNTAGT. Here the CDR3 reads CASSDGYYSTDTQYF. As DNA, the CDR3 is TGTGCCAGCAGTGACGGCTACTATAGCACAGATACGCAGTATTTT.

Here the CDR3 DNA reads TGTGCCAGCAGCTTAGGGGGACAGGGAATCGAGCAGTACTTC. It yields the protein CASSLGGQGIEQYF. V gene TRBV11-2 combines with J gene TRBJ2-7; 9 positions agree with TRBD1. Germline lookup yields CDR1 SGHAT and CDR2 FQNNGV. The CDR3 runs 14 residues. V shed 1 base, J shed 6 bases, and the junction held 4 bases outside the gene matches.